This T cell receptor beta chain was recovered during a study of cytomegalovirus exposure and HLA in healthy donors. The PCR used 60 Vbeta and 13 Jbeta primers. TCRdb keeps only in-frame clones here, not all; method: immunoSEQ multiplex PCR. The sample contains about 82,000 clones, about 74% of which appear only once. Comment on this clone: The antigen remains unidentified.

V trimming: 4 bases; J trimming: 3 bases; junction bases outside the gene matches: 4. This CDR3 region has 15 residues. Germline lookup yields CDR1 MGHRA and CDR2 YSYEKL. Findings and limits, study-wide: It emerged from a later analysis that several of the most significant clusters appeared to be linked to common viral pathogens.

Sequenced: PBMCs. This TCR derives from a woman in her forties or fifties in good health and CMV-seropositive. The J gene is TRBJ2-1, the V gene TRBV4-1; 9 bases fit TRBD1. The CDR3 spells CASSPGQGYYNEQFF. The CDR3 coding sequence is TGCGCCAGCAGCCCTGGACAGGGGTACTACAATGAGCAGTTCTTC.